These 27 T cell receptor beta chains came from one sample sequenced in a study of immune evolution from preneoplasia to lung adenocarcinoma. Clones were read by immunoSEQ multiplex PCR, and TCRdb kept only the in-frame ones, dropping some. Of about 12,000 clones listed, over 75% are singletons. Sequencing used FFPE tissue from an adenomatous hyperplasia lung lesion. Subset: atypical adenomatous hyperplasia (AAH), lung preneoplasia. The receptors come from a person between 45 and 75 years old with lung adenocarcinoma.

The rearrangement uses TRBV5-1 and TRBJ1-1; possibly TRBD1 for D (6 bases). With 6 bases removed from V and 3 bases from J, the gap between germline ends came to 15 bases. This CDR3 has 14 residues. CDR1 and CDR2 from the germline V gene are SGHRS and YFSETQ. This CDR3 reads CASTQAGGYTEAFF. The CDR3 region has the DNA TGCGCCAGCACCCAGGCCGGGGGCTACACTGAAGCTTTCTTT.

The chain joins TRBV28 to TRBJ1-1, with 7 bases that match TRBD1. CDR1 and CDR2 from the germline V gene are MDHEN and SYDVKM. The CDR3 extends over 13 amino acids. The V and J ends lost 6 bases and 6 bases, in that order; junction bases with no gene match: 7. CDR3 bases: TGTGCCAGCAGGGGCAGGGGGTCATCTGAAGCTTTCTTT. Amino acid sequence: CASRGRGSSEAFF.

The rearrangement joins TRBV5-1 to TRBJ2-1; TRBD2 is a possible D gene (5 bases). The CDR3 is 16 residues long. V was pared by 2 bases and J by 7 bases, with 19 bases between. CDR1 and CDR2 from the germline V gene are SGHRS and YFSETQ. The CDR3 loop is CASSLGVARRENEQFF. CDR3 nucleotides: TGCGCCAGCAGCTTAGGAGTAGCGCGAAGGGAAAATGAGCAGTTCTTC.

This clone showed up just once. The chain carries TRBV10-3 and TRBJ2-7, with 7 bases aligning to TRBD2. Germline lookup yields CDR1 ENHRY and CDR2 SYGVKD. V shed 2 bases, J shed 2 bases, and the junction held 12 bases outside the gene matches. This CDR3 has 17 residues. In DNA, the CDR3 is TGTGCCATCAGTGAGACACTGACAGCGGGAAGCACCTACGAGCAGTACTTC. Translation: CAISETLTAGSTYEQYF.

The rearrangement links TRBV11-1 to TRBJ1-5; D is unresolved. CDR1 and CDR2 (germline): SGHAT, FQDESV (reference sequence). V lost 5 bases, J lost 1 base, and 12 bases lay in between. CDR3 size: 15 residues. DNA of the CDR3: TGTGCCAGCAGCGCAGGCCGCGGGAGCAATCAGCCCCAGCATTTT. Its protein product is CASSAGRGSNQPQHF. Full variable domain (remainder filled in from reference TRBV11-1 and TRBJ1-5): EAEVAQSPRYKITEKSQAVAFWCDPISGHATLYWYRQILGQGPELLVQFQDESVVDDSQLPKDRFSAERLKGVDSTLKIQPAELGDSAMYLCASSAGRGSNQPQHFGDGTRLSIL.

The chain links TRBV6-1 to TRBJ2-7; possible D gene TRBD1, 6 bases. Germline lookup yields CDR1 MNHNS and CDR2 SASEGT. V lost 3 bases and J 6 bases, leaving 12 bases between the germline ends. The CDR3 is 13 residues long. CDR3 region: CASSEYRDGEQYF. CDR3 DNA sequence: TGTGCCAGCAGTGAGTACAGGGACGGCGAGCAGTACTTC.

V and J are TRBV28 and TRBJ2-1, with no clear D. V dropped 3 bases and J dropped 9 bases, with 21 bases sitting between them. This CDR3 is built from 16 residues. The germline V gene has CDR1 MDHEN and CDR2 SYDVKM. The chain's CDR3 is CASSFYARRDRPEQFF. The CDR3 DNA is TGTGCCAGCAGTTTTTACGCCCGTAGGGATAGACCTGAGCAGTTCTTC.

This clone was seen just once. The J gene is TRBJ2-1, the V gene TRBV27, with a weak D call TRBD1 (5 bases). Trimming removed 1 base at V and 4 bases at J, with 11 bases between. Germline V gives CDR1 MNHEY, CDR2 SMNVEV (reference sequence). The CDR3 covers 15 residues. CDR3 residues: CASSLWAGQYNEQFF. CDR3 DNA sequence: TGTGCCAGCAGTTTATGGGCAGGGCAGTACAATGAGCAGTTCTTC.

The V and J genes are TRBV7-2 and TRBJ1-4, with unresolved D. Looked up from germline, CDR1 is SGHTA and CDR2 is FQGNSA. Trimming stripped 5 bases from V and 4 bases from J, with 11 bases between. The CDR3 loop spans 14 amino acids. CDR3 nucleotides: TGTGCCAGCAGCCCCGGACGGCGTAATGAAAAACTGTTTTTT. It is translated as CASSPGRRNEKLFF.

The chain is built from TRBV5-6 and TRBJ1-2, with TRBD1 as a possible D gene (5 bases). The germline gives CDR1 SGHDT, CDR2 YYEEEE. The CDR3 loop spans 15 amino acids. V shed 0 bases and J shed 8 bases, with 17 bases lying between them. The CDR3 here is CASSLEWGNDYGYTF. The CDR3 DNA follows: TGTGCCAGCAGCTTGGAGTGGGGCAACGATTACGGCTACACCTTC.

The chain links TRBV10-3 to TRBJ2-5; possible D gene TRBD1, 5 bases. The CDR3 is made up of 11 amino acids. Trimming shortened V by 5 bases and J by 4 bases, and 5 bases separated the two germline ends. CDR1 and CDR2 from the germline V gene are ENHRY and SYGVKD. The CDR3 is CAISQGETQYF. In nucleotides, the CDR3 is TGTGCCATCAGTCAGGGAGAGACCCAGTACTTC.

The chain employs TRBV29-1 and TRBJ1-1; D remains unclear. The CDR3 sequence is 15 residues long. Germline V CDR1 and CDR2: SQVTM, ANQGSEA. Between the trimmed V and J ends, which lost 7 bases and 1 base, there was a span of 19 bases. CDR3 region: CSASQPKRGNTEAFF. CDR3 bases: TGCAGCGCCTCGCAGCCCAAGCGAGGGAACACTGAAGCTTTCTTT.

V usage is TRBV30 and J usage is TRBJ1-1; D perhaps matches TRBD1 (5 bases). This CDR3 is built from 14 residues. V shed 2 bases and J shed 1 base, with 11 bases lying between them. CDR1 and CDR2 from the germline V gene are GTSNPN and SVGIG (reference sequence). CDR3 sequence: CAWSSGIQNTEAFF. The CDR3 DNA sequence: TGTGCCTGGAGTTCAGGGATCCAGAACACTGAAGCTTTCTTT.

This clone was seen just once. The chain carries TRBV6-5 and TRBJ2-7; D remains unclear. Per germline, CDR1 MNHEY and CDR2 SVGAGI. The CDR3 is 16 amino acids. V lost 2 bases and J lost 0, with 14 bases in between. CDR3 in DNA: TGTGCCAGCAGTTACCGATTACCTCCCAGCTCCTACGAGCAGTACTTC. As protein: CASSYRLPPSSYEQYF.

This clone was counted once. The V and J genes are TRBV18 and TRBJ2-1; TRBD2 is a possible D gene (6 bases). This CDR3 is 12 amino acids long. V shed 6 bases and J shed 10 bases, with 13 bases lying between them. From germline, CDR1 is KGHSH and CDR2 LQKENI. CDR3 DNA: TGTGCCAGCTCGGGCGACGGGAGCGAGCAGTTCTTC. It encodes CASSGDGSEQFF.

The J gene is TRBJ2-7, the V gene TRBV7-8; no clear D gene. V shed 5 bases and J shed 7 bases, with 15 bases lying between them. Germline lookup yields CDR1 SGHVS and CDR2 FQNEAQ. The CDR3 covers 13 residues. CDR3 sequence reads: CASSRSALREQYF. The CDR3 region has the DNA TGTGCCAGCAGCCGATCGGCCCTCCGGGAGCAGTACTTC.

The rearrangement uses TRBV11-3 and TRBJ2-7, with 9 positions matching TRBD1. With 5 bases clipped from V and 6 bases from J, the junction kept 8 bases outside the gene matches. Germline V gene lookup returns CDR1 SGHNT and CDR2 YENEEA. The CDR3 covers 14 residues. The CDR3 here is CASSRTGTGIEQYF. CDR3 DNA sequence: TGTGCCAGCAGCCGAACCGGGACAGGGATCGAGCAGTACTTC.

V gene TRBV20-1 combines with J gene TRBJ2-5; D is undetermined. CDR3 length equals 10 residues. In germline, CDR1 is DFQATT, CDR2 SNEGSKA (reference sequence). Trimming took 4 bases from V and 1 from J, leaving 1 base between them. CDR3 in amino acids: CSATQETQYF. The CDR3 DNA reads as TGCAGTGCTACCCAAGAGACCCAGTACTTC.

The CDR3 here is CASRYQLRLNTEAFF. CDR3 coding DNA: TGTGCCAGCCGATATCAGCTACGACTGAACACTGAAGCTTTCTTT. The genes are TRBV28 and TRBJ1-1; no reliable D call. The V and J ends lost 8 bases and 0 bases respectively, with 16 bases between them. This CDR3 spans 15 amino acids. The germline CDR1 and CDR2 sequences are MDHEN and SYDVKM.

This sequence joins TRBV29-1 and TRBJ2-3, with TRBD2 matching over 9 bases. The length of the CDR3 is 14 residues. Germline CDR1 SQVTM, CDR2 ANQGSEA. Losses at the gene ends were 6 bases for V and 0 bases for J; bases not matched to a gene: 4. The CDR3 DNA reads TGCAGCGTCAAAACTAGCGGGAGCACAGATACGCAGTATTTT. Protein: CSVKTSGSTDTQYF.

The chain is built from TRBV7-2 and TRBJ2-7; D might be TRBD2 (5 bases). Trimming pared 2 bases from V and 0 bases from J, leaving 11 bases between. CDR1 is SGHTA, CDR2 FQGNSA, per germline. This CDR3 comprises 15 residues. The CDR3 sequence is CASSLRSGASYEQYF. CDR3 sequence (DNA): TGTGCCAGCAGCTTAAGAAGCGGAGCCTCCTACGAGCAGTACTTC.

J is TRBJ2-2 and V is TRBV7-8; 9 bases are shared with TRBD2. Trimming at V came to 5 bases and at J to 5 bases, leaving 9 bases not matched to a gene. Germline V gene data show CDR1 as SGHVS and CDR2 as FQNEAQ. CDR3 length: 16 residues. CDR3 in amino acids: CASSTAGGAGTGELFF. The CDR3 coding sequence is TGTGCCAGCAGCACAGCGGGGGGCGCGGGGACCGGGGAGCTGTTTTTT. Full variable domain (rest looked up from reference TRBV7-8 and TRBJ2-2): GAGVSQSPRYKVAKRGQDVALRCDPISGHVSLFWYQQALGQGPEFLTYFQNEAQLDKSGLPSDRFFAERPEGSVSTLKIQRTQQEDSAVYLCASSTAGGAGTGELFFGEGSRLTVL.

This clone showed up just once. The CDR3 region has the DNA TGTGCCAGCAGCCCTTCAGGGTTTTCGGAGACCCAGTACTTC. This translates into CASSPSGFSETQYF. The chain couples TRBV5-6 to TRBJ2-5; D might be TRBD1 (5 bases). Germline CDR1 reads SGHDT; CDR2 reads YYEEEE. The CDR3 runs to 14 residues. Trimming cost V 4 bases and J 5 bases, with 15 bases left between them. Drawing the rest from reference TRBV5-6 and TRBJ2-5, the complete variable domain is DAGVTQSPTHLIKTRGQQVTLRCSPKSGHDTVSWYQQALGQGPQFIFQYYEEEERQRGNFPDRFSGHQFPNYSSELNVNALLLGDSALYLCASSPSGFSETQYFGPGTRLLVL.

The chain recombines TRBV30 with TRBJ1-2; D possibly corresponds to TRBD1 (6 bases). Germline loops: CDR1 GTSNPN, CDR2 SVGIG (reference sequence). This CDR3 has 13 amino acids. The CDR3 region has the DNA TGTGGGTTGACAGGAGACTTTAACTATGGCTACACCTTC. This encodes CGLTGDFNYGYTF.

The chain employs TRBV5-1 and TRBJ1-3; a possible D gene is TRBD1 (5 bases). CDR3 length: 14 amino acids. Trimming took 6 bases from V and 4 from J, leaving 14 bases between them. The germline V gene has CDR1 SGHRS and CDR2 YFSETQ. The CDR3 nucleotides read TGCGCCAGCAACCAAGGGACGGGAGGAAACACCATATATTTT. This sequence encodes CASNQGTGGNTIYF.

The CDR3 DNA is TGTGCCAGCAGCTTAGATGCGTGGCAGAATCAGCCCCAGCATTTT. Translated, it gives CASSLDAWQNQPQHF. The V call is TRBV7-2, the J call TRBJ1-5; D gene uncertain. This CDR3 has 15 amino acids. Germline values: CDR1 SGHTA, CDR2 FQGNSA. V shed 1 base and J shed 4 bases, with 11 bases lying between them. Filled out from reference TRBV7-2 and TRBJ1-5, the complete variable domain reads GAGVSQSPSNKVTEKGKDVELRCDPISGHTALYWYRQSLGQGLEFLIYFQGNSAPDKSGLPSDRFSAERTGGSVSTLTIQRTQQEDSAVYLCASSLDAWQNQPQHFGDGTRLSIL.

CDR3 nucleotide sequence: TGTGCCAGCTCACCCGGACTAGCGGGAGATTACGAGCAGTACTTC. This encodes CASSPGLAGDYEQYF. This rearrangement joins TRBV18 to TRBJ2-7, with 13 bases aligning to TRBD2. Trimming at V came to 3 bases and at J to 4 bases, leaving 3 bases not matched to a gene. This CDR3 region has 15 residues. In germline, CDR1 is KGHSH, CDR2 LQKENI.